This T cell receptor (beta chain) was identified in a study of blood T cell repertoires in COVID-19. Overall study: Samples representing acute and convalescent COVID-19 were sourced from the United States, Italy and Spain.

Authors' methods: Reference gene primer amplification gave nucleated cell count estimates. Assay used: immunoSEQ multiplex PCR; TCRdb lists only in-frame clones, some missing. That table furnishes V, J and clone size, whereas the DNA furnished D and trimming. The sample consists of about 160,000 clones, more than 75% of them appearing once. This clone was counted a single time. CDR1 and CDR2 from the germline V gene are DFQATT and SNEGSKA (reference sequence). This CDR3 comprises 11 residues. The V end lost 3 bases, the J end lost 8 bases, and 10 bases lay between the germline ends. Participants had their cohort set by participant-reported clinical history. Two negative PCRs, clearance, or symptom resolution had been documented for recovered Cohort 3 donors.

The sample taken for sequencing was PBMCs or T cells enriched from blood (not recorded which). The chain couples TRBV20-1 to TRBJ1-1; no clear D gene. This TCR was sampled from a woman aged 50 to 60 who had recovered from COVID-19. CDR3 sequence (DNA): TGCAGTGCTAGGCCCAGAGGCGAAGCTTTCTTT. This translates into CSARPRGEAFF.